A selection of T cell receptor beta chains follows, all from one sample in a study of blood T cell repertoires in COVID-19. The method was immunoSEQ multiplex PCR; TCRdb's version includes in-frame clones alone and lacks a portion of them. The sample has more than 150,000 clones, about 80% seen once. The sample was PBMCs or T cells enriched from blood (not recorded which). Receptors originate from a man aged 55 to 70 who had been exposed to COVID-19. Each CDR3 is given with its conserved first and last residue. The D gene is left open where the match is weak. The size field is filled for only some rows; it gives once, few, many or a size class.

clone_size: NA; d_call: TRBD1; j_call: TRBJ1-5; v_call: TRBV2; cdr3_nt: TGTGCCAGCAGCCTACTTGGGACAGGGTTCAATCAGCCCCAGCATTTT; cdr3_aa: CASSLLGTGFNQPQHF
clone_size: NA; d_call: TRBD2; j_call: TRBJ2-3; v_call: TRBV2; cdr3_nt: TGTGCCAGCAGTGAACCAGCGGGAGGGCCCACAGATACGCAGTATTTT; cdr3_aa: CASSEPAGGPTDTQYF
clone_size: NA; d_call: NA; j_call: TRBJ1-5; v_call: TRBV18; cdr3_nt: TGTGCCAGCTCATCAACGGGACAAGGCAATCAGCCCCAGCATTTT; cdr3_aa: CASSSTGQGNQPQHF
clone_size: NA; d_call: TRBD2; j_call: TRBJ2-2; v_call: TRBV6-5; cdr3_nt: TGTGCCAGCAGTTACTCGATCGACGGGGGGACCGGGGAGCTGTTTTTT; cdr3_aa: CASSYSIDGGTGELFF
clone_size: NA; d_call: NA; j_call: TRBJ1-1; v_call: TRBV5-1; cdr3_nt: TGCGCCAGTCGATACACGGGGGACACTGAAGCTTTCTTT; cdr3_aa: CASRYTGDTEAFF
clone_size: NA; d_call: NA; j_call: TRBJ2-2; v_call: TRBV11-3; cdr3_nt: TGTGCCAGCAGCTTTAACAGGGCTAGCACCGGGGAGCTGTTTTTT; cdr3_aa: CASSFNRASTGELFF
clone_size: NA; d_call: NA; j_call: TRBJ1-4; v_call: TRBV12-3/TRBV12-4; cdr3_nt: TGTGCCAGCACCCCTCGGGGTGAAAAACTGTTTTTT; cdr3_aa: CASTPRGEKLFF
clone_size: NA; d_call: TRBD1; j_call: TRBJ1-4; v_call: TRBV5-4; cdr3_nt: TGTGCCAGCAGCCCAGGACGGACAGGGCCGAATGAAAAACTGTTTTTT; cdr3_aa: CASSPGRTGPNEKLFF
clone_size: NA; d_call: NA; j_call: TRBJ1-5; v_call: TRBV29-1; cdr3_nt: TGCAGCGTTGCGATGGCAGGGGCCAATCAGCCCCAGCATTTT; cdr3_aa: CSVAMAGANQPQHF
clone_size: NA; d_call: NA; j_call: TRBJ1-1; v_call: TRBV12-5; cdr3_nt: TGTGCTAGTGGCCGCGATCCGGGACAGAACACTGAAGCTTTCTTT; cdr3_aa: CASGRDPGQNTEAFF
clone_size: NA; d_call: NA; j_call: TRBJ2-1; v_call: TRBV28; cdr3_nt: TGTGCCAGCAGGGATTTGAGACTCAATGAGCAGTTCTTC; cdr3_aa: CASRDLRLNEQFF
clone_size: once; d_call: NA; j_call: TRBJ2-5; v_call: TRBV11-3; cdr3_nt: TGTGCCAGCAGCAAAGGGGATATTAGGGAGACCCAGTACTTC; cdr3_aa: CASSKGDIRETQYF
clone_size: NA; d_call: TRBD1; j_call: TRBJ1-2; v_call: TRBV6-6; cdr3_nt: TGTGCCAGCAGTCACCCGGGACAGGAGAGGGTTGGTTATGGCTACACCTTC; cdr3_aa: CASSHPGQERVGYGYTF
clone_size: NA; d_call: NA; j_call: TRBJ1-4; v_call: TRBV2; cdr3_nt: TGTGCCAGCAGCGATATCTGGGGCACTAATGAAAAACTGTTTTTT; cdr3_aa: CASSDIWGTNEKLFF
clone_size: NA; d_call: NA; j_call: TRBJ2-3; v_call: TRBV6-4; cdr3_nt: TGTGCCAGCAGTGAGGGGGGTATCTTAAATACGCAGTATTTT; cdr3_aa: CASSEGGILNTQYF
clone_size: NA; d_call: NA; j_call: TRBJ1-2; v_call: TRBV5-4; cdr3_nt: TGTGCCAGCAGCGAGGCTCCGGGTCTAAACTATGGCTACACCTTC; cdr3_aa: CASSEAPGLNYGYTF
clone_size: NA; d_call: TRBD2; j_call: TRBJ2-5; v_call: TRBV7-2; cdr3_nt: TGTGCCAGCAGCGTAGGGGATCAAAGCGGGGGGCAAGAGACCCAGTACTTC; cdr3_aa: CASSVGDQSGGQETQYF
clone_size: once; d_call: TRBD1; j_call: TRBJ2-7; v_call: TRBV7-8; cdr3_nt: TGTGCCAGCAGCTTGGGACAGGGGATGTACGAGCAGTACTTC; cdr3_aa: CASSLGQGMYEQYF
clone_size: NA; d_call: TRBD1; j_call: TRBJ1-2; v_call: TRBV2; cdr3_nt: TGTGCCAGCACCGGGACAGACTATGGCTACACCTTC; cdr3_aa: CASTGTDYGYTF
clone_size: NA; d_call: TRBD2; j_call: TRBJ2-5; v_call: TRBV5-1; cdr3_nt: TGCGCCAGCAGCTTCGGCGGGAGTGGAGAGACCCAGTACTTC; cdr3_aa: CASSFGGSGETQYF
clone_size: NA; d_call: TRBD1; j_call: TRBJ2-1; v_call: TRBV11-3; cdr3_nt: TGTGCCAGCAGCACGCGGGACAGGGCGGAATACAATGAGCAGTTCTTC; cdr3_aa: CASSTRDRAEYNEQFF
clone_size: NA; d_call: NA; j_call: TRBJ2-5; v_call: TRBV3-1/TRBV3-2; cdr3_nt: TGTGCCAGCAGCCAGAGCCGAGACGGGGTAAAGACCCAGTACTTC; cdr3_aa: CASSQSRDGVKTQYF
clone_size: NA; d_call: TRBD1; j_call: TRBJ1-1; v_call: TRBV11-2; cdr3_nt: TGTGCCAGCAGACGGACAGGGGGCCGGTACACTGAAGCTTTCTTT; cdr3_aa: CASRRTGGRYTEAFF
clone_size: few; d_call: NA; j_call: TRBJ2-2; v_call: TRBV11-3; cdr3_nt: TGTGCCAGCAGCGGGGGGGGCGTTTTCTATGCGAACACCGGGGAGCTGTTTTTT; cdr3_aa: CASSGGGVFYANTGELFF
clone_size: NA; d_call: NA; j_call: TRBJ1-1; v_call: TRBV30; cdr3_nt: TGTGCCTGGAGTGTACTCACTGAAGCTTTCTTT; cdr3_aa: CAWSVLTEAFF
clone_size: NA; d_call: NA; j_call: TRBJ1-1; v_call: TRBV7-2; cdr3_nt: TGTGCCACGAATCCTCCCGTGGCCACTGAAGCTTTCTTT; cdr3_aa: CATNPPVATEAFF
clone_size: NA; d_call: NA; j_call: TRBJ1-5; v_call: TRBV6-5; cdr3_nt: TGTGCCAGCACCGGGGGGCCGAGCAATCAGCCCCAGCATTTT; cdr3_aa: CASTGGPSNQPQHF
clone_size: once; d_call: NA; j_call: TRBJ1-2; v_call: TRBV30; cdr3_nt: TGTGCCTGGAACAATTATGGCTACACCTTC; cdr3_aa: CAWNNYGYTF
clone_size: NA; d_call: NA; j_call: TRBJ1-1; v_call: TRBV7-9; cdr3_nt: TGTGCCAGCAGCCTTCCCGGGGACACTGAAGCTTTCTTT; cdr3_aa: CASSLPGDTEAFF
clone_size: NA; d_call: NA; j_call: TRBJ1-5; v_call: TRBV7-2; cdr3_nt: TGTGCCAGCAGCCCCCGACAGAGCAATCAGCCCCAGCATTTT; cdr3_aa: CASSPRQSNQPQHF
clone_size: NA; d_call: NA; j_call: TRBJ2-1; v_call: TRBV2; cdr3_nt: TGTGCCAGCCGCCTAGCGAGCTCCTACAATGAGCAGTTCTTC; cdr3_aa: CASRLASSYNEQFF
clone_size: NA; d_call: NA; j_call: TRBJ1-2; v_call: TRBV4-1; cdr3_nt: TGCGCCAGCAGCCCGGAGGGGACCGGCCGGGCCCGCTCTGGCTACACCTTC; cdr3_aa: CASSPEGTGRARSGYTF
clone_size: NA; d_call: NA; j_call: TRBJ1-1; v_call: TRBV11-2; cdr3_nt: TGTGCCAGCAGCTTAGGTGGGACAAGCTTTGAAGCTTTCTTT; cdr3_aa: CASSLGGTSFEAFF
clone_size: few; d_call: NA; j_call: TRBJ1-5; v_call: TRBV7-9; cdr3_nt: TGTGCCAGCAGCTTACAAGGGGGTTCGGGCAATCAGCCCCAGCATTTT; cdr3_aa: CASSLQGGSGNQPQHF
clone_size: NA; d_call: NA; j_call: TRBJ1-1; v_call: TRBV6-1; cdr3_nt: TGTGCCAGCAGTGAGGGGCGGGGCCAGGTAAACACTGAAGCTTTCTTT; cdr3_aa: CASSEGRGQVNTEAFF
clone_size: NA; d_call: NA; j_call: TRBJ1-3; v_call: TRBV9; cdr3_nt: TGTGCCAGCAGCGTAGTCGACACGAGCTCTGGAAACACCATATATTTT; cdr3_aa: CASSVVDTSSGNTIYF
clone_size: NA; d_call: TRBD2; j_call: TRBJ2-3; v_call: TRBV9; cdr3_nt: TGTGCCAGCAGCGCTGGCGGGACTAGCAGTACAGATACGCAGTATTTT; cdr3_aa: CASSAGGTSSTDTQYF
clone_size: few; d_call: NA; j_call: TRBJ1-5; v_call: TRBV27; cdr3_nt: TGTGCCAGCAGTTCCGAGCGTGGGACTTATAGCAATCAGCCCCAGCATTTT; cdr3_aa: CASSSERGTYSNQPQHF
clone_size: once; d_call: NA; j_call: TRBJ2-5; v_call: TRBV5-1; cdr3_nt: TGCGCCAGCAGCCGGGGGGGACAGGGCGCGGGTCCTGAAGAGACCCAGTACTTC; cdr3_aa: CASSRGGQGAGPEETQYF
clone_size: NA; d_call: TRBD2; j_call: TRBJ2-1; v_call: TRBV9; cdr3_nt: TGTGCCAGCAGCGTAGCCCTAGCGGGAGACAATGAGCAGTTCTTC; cdr3_aa: CASSVALAGDNEQFF
clone_size: NA; d_call: TRBD2; j_call: TRBJ2-3; v_call: TRBV7-2; cdr3_nt: TGTGCCAGCAGTTTAGCGGGAGGGCGGACAGATACGCAGTATTTT; cdr3_aa: CASSLAGGRTDTQYF
clone_size: NA; d_call: TRBD2; j_call: TRBJ2-2; v_call: TRBV11-2; cdr3_nt: TGTGCCAGCAGCTTAGTTGGACTAGTCAGGCCGGGTGACACCGGGGAGCTGTTTTTT; cdr3_aa: CASSLVGLVRPGDTGELFF
clone_size: NA; d_call: TRBD1; j_call: TRBJ2-7; v_call: TRBV18; cdr3_nt: TGTGCCAGCTCAAAGGACAGGGGGGCCTACGAGCAGTACTTC; cdr3_aa: CASSKDRGAYEQYF
clone_size: NA; d_call: NA; j_call: TRBJ1-6; v_call: TRBV27; cdr3_nt: TGTGCCAGCAGAGTAGACTTTTCCTATAATTCACCCCTCCACTTT; cdr3_aa: CASRVDFSYNSPLHF
clone_size: NA; d_call: NA; j_call: TRBJ1-4; v_call: TRBV28; cdr3_nt: TGTGCCAGCAGTCCCCCCATCCCCGGACAGCTCTATGAAAAACTGTTTTTT; cdr3_aa: CASSPPIPGQLYEKLFF
clone_size: NA; d_call: TRBD2; j_call: TRBJ2-1; v_call: TRBV7-3; cdr3_nt: TGTGCCAGCAGCTTAATAGGAGGGAGGGCCAATCGGTTCTTC; cdr3_aa: CASSLIGGRANRFF